This T cell receptor beta chain emerged from a study of T cells in localized non-small cell lung cancer. Study-wide findings and caveats: Appearances in adjacent lung were noted for a median approximately 52 of the top 100 tumor clones. Longer overall survival was associated with a higher density of T cells in the blood. Heterogeneity cannot be ruled out, as sequencing used one tumor region only.

Profiled with immunoSEQ multiplex PCR; TCRdb holds only in-frame clones, not every one. Among 45,000 to 60,000 clones listed, over 80% were seen once. The CDR3 is 14 amino acids. Germline V gene sequence: CDR1 SGHVS, CDR2 FNYEAQ. On this clone: The target antigen is unknown. Germline and junction disagree at one end, which may indicate a read error.

Sequenced material: peripheral blood, taken before any cancer treatment. The gene calls are TRBV7-6 and TRBJ2-3, with 10 bases aligning to TRBD2. This TCR derives from a female donor at least 60 years old with stage II squamous cell lung carcinoma. The CDR3 is CASSLAGVSDTQYF. The CDR3 DNA follows: TGTGCCAGCAGCCTAGCGGGGGTATCGGATACGCAGTATTTT. The full variable domain, with the rest looked up from reference TRBV7-6 and TRBJ2-3, is GAGVSQSPRYKVTKRGQDVALRCDPISGHVSLYWYRQALGQGPEFLTYFNYEAQQDKSGLPNDRFSAERPEGSISTLTIQRTEQRDSAMYRCASSLAGVSDTQYFGPGTRLTVL.